This record concerns one TCR beta chain sequence. The source of the sample is a study of T cell responses to AZD1222 COVID-19 vaccine. CDR3 length: 16 residues. This table comes from immunoSEQ multiplex PCR, and its TCRdb copy is limited to in-frame clones, with some not included. The sample lists 90,000 to 150,000 clones; 85% to 90% were seen once. This sample comprised peripheral blood, obtained on day 0 of AZD1222 vaccination. The origin of this receptor is an adult in good health. The genes are TRBV21-1 and TRBJ2-2; the table's D call, TRBD1, was not checked against the DNA. TRBV21-1 is annotated as a pseudogene. The CDR3 loop reads CASGPRGQANTGELFF. DNA of the CDR3: TGTGCCAGCGGACCTCGGGGACAGGCGAACACCGGGGAGCTGTTTTTT.